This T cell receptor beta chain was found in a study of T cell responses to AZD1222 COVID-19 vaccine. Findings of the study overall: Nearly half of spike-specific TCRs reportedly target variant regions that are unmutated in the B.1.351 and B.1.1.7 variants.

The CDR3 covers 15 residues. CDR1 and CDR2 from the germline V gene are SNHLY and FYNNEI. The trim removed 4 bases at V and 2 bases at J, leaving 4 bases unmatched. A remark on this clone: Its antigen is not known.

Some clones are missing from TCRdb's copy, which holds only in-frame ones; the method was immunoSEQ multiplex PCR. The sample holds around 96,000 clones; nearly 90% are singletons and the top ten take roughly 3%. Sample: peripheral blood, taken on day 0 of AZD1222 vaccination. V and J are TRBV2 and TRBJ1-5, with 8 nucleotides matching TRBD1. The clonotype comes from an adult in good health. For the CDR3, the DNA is TGTGCCAGCAGTGTGCAGGGGGCGCGCAATCAGCCCCAGCATTTT. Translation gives CASSVQGARNQPQHF. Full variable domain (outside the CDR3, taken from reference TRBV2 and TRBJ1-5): EPEVTQTPSHQVTQMGQEVILRCVPISNHLYFYWYRQILGQKVEFLVSFYNNEISEKSEIFDDQFSVERPDGSNFTLKIRSTKLEDSAMYFCASSVQGARNQPQHFGDGTRLSIL.